This T cell receptor (beta chain) was found in a study of siplizumab effects on memory and regulatory T cells. Study-level results: A major contribution to the alloresponse seemed to be made by naive T cells, which seemed more diverse than memory cells. Tregs proliferating in siplizumab cultures lacked confirmation of their suppressive function. Under siplizumab, an average about 70% of mappable alloreactive CD4+ clones were Treg-derived, compared with over 25% in controls. Alloreactive sequences tracing back to unstimulated CD4+ memory cells fell significantly with siplizumab.

The repertoire was sequenced with immunoSEQ multiplex PCR; TCRdb's copy has only in-frame clones and lacks some. The sample consists of over 100,000 clones, over 90% of them appearing once. Of note for this clone: Its cognate antigen is unknown.

CDR3 size: 15 residues. V gave up 8 bases and J gave up 1 base, with 17 bases separating them. CDR1 and CDR2 from the germline V gene are SGHTA and FQGTGA. Sequencing was carried out using Tregs sorted from blood. The TCR comes from a human donor in good health. This chain connects TRBV7-3 to TRBJ1-1; D may be TRBD1 (6 bases). CDR3 residues: CASSLQGLGNTEAFF. CDR3 DNA: TGTGCCAGCTCCCTACAGGGTCTGGGGAACACTGAAGCTTTCTTT.